This is a list of T cell receptor beta chains from one sample in a study of cytomegalovirus exposure and HLA in healthy donors. TCRdb keeps only in-frame clones here, not all; method: immunoSEQ multiplex PCR. Of more than 150,000 clones listed, 77% are singletons. The sequencing input was PBMCs. The receptors shown here come from a man in his late teens or twenties in good health and CMV-seronegative. Both conserved end residues are trimmed from each CDR3. Each record gives: V gene, J gene, CDR3 protein.

V: TRBV5-1; J: TRBJ2-7; CDR3: ASSLVSSPYEQY
V: TRBV11-1; J: TRBJ1-2; CDR3: ASSLGPSVSNYGYT
V: TRBV7-2; J: TRBJ1-2; CDR3: ASSFAGVTYGYT
V: TRBV11-2; J: TRBJ1-2; CDR3: ASSPNRDRGVGT
V: TRBV2; J: TRBJ2-7; CDR3: ASSGRGYEQY
V: TRBV6-1; J: TRBJ1-4; CDR3: ASSELTATNEKLF
V: TRBV27; J: TRBJ2-5; CDR3: ASSRGETQY
V: TRBV18; J: TRBJ2-7; CDR3: ASSPQGGTPYEQY
V: TRBV19; J: TRBJ2-2; CDR3: ASSILINTGELF
V: TRBV18; J: TRBJ1-5; CDR3: ASSPLGQPNQPQH
V: TRBV7-8; J: TRBJ1-1; CDR3: ASSSGQGARLAF
V: TRBV5-8; J: TRBJ1-1; CDR3: ASSWAVNTEAF
V: TRBV7-2; J: TRBJ2-5; CDR3: ASSLTSAESTQY
V: TRBV30; J: TRBJ2-5; CDR3: AWSLMGAETQY
V: TRBV4-1; J: TRBJ1-2; CDR3: ASSPEPGQGIYGYT
V: TRBV11-1; J: TRBJ2-5; CDR3: ASQPGGPSGGMETQY
V: TRBV6-5; J: TRBJ2-1; CDR3: ASSHRRSSYNEQF
V: TRBV5-1; J: TRBJ2-1; CDR3: ASRKLAGAREQF
V: TRBV11-1; J: TRBJ1-1; CDR3: ASKLEEYTEAF
V: TRBV5-4; J: TRBJ1-3; CDR3: ASSLTGTGNTIY
V: TRBV10-3; J: TRBJ2-1; CDR3: AISEGGLAGASSYNEQF
V: TRBV7-6; J: TRBJ2-2; CDR3: ASSLAPAGVSTGELF
V: TRBV29-1; J: TRBJ2-7; CDR3: SVVRGGLGEQY
V: TRBV29-1; J: TRBJ2-3; CDR3: SVRDSGSTDTQY
V: TRBV19; J: TRBJ2-7; CDR3: ASSPRTVPYEQY
V: TRBV13; J: TRBJ2-3; CDR3: ASSLGQGLTDTQY
V: TRBV9; J: TRBJ1-2; CDR3: ASSEHRGANYGYT
V: TRBV19; J: TRBJ2-3; CDR3: ASSMYGSLRTDTQY
V: TRBV2; J: TRBJ2-5; CDR3: ASSSQGQETQY
V: TRBV12-5; J: TRBJ2-7; CDR3: ASGLVPGHYFYEQY
V: TRBV5-1; J: TRBJ2-7; CDR3: ASSLYTNYEQY
V: TRBV11-1; J: TRBJ2-7; CDR3: ASSYSLAGVNEQY
V: TRBV19; J: TRBJ1-3; CDR3: ASSPSSGNTIY
V: TRBV7-2; J: TRBJ1-2; CDR3: ASSPEGGPGYGYT
V: TRBV6-1; J: TRBJ2-5; CDR3: ASSVLRVRETQY
V: TRBV11-3; J: TRBJ2-7; CDR3: ASSYWTGGAYEQY
V: TRBV9; J: TRBJ2-1; CDR3: ASSVTGLAGGGSPNEQF
V: TRBV4-2; J: TRBJ2-1; CDR3: ASSRRGGGAGAYNEQF
V: TRBV5-1; J: TRBJ1-2; CDR3: ASSLGGTGYGYT
V: TRBV9; J: TRBJ2-7; CDR3: ASSQGSDPAYEQY
V: TRBV13; J: TRBJ1-2; CDR3: ASSPDRGRGYT
V: TRBV4-1; J: TRBJ2-1; CDR3: ASSRTQDGSGPYNEQF